This record covers a single TCR beta chain. The data were obtained in a study of preoperative IRX-2 immunotherapy in early breast cancer. Measured with immunoSEQ multiplex PCR; TCRdb has only the in-frame clones, and not every one. The sample carries roughly 40,000 clones, 60% to 80% recorded once. In germline, CDR1 is LGHNT, CDR2 FRNRAP. The germline V and J ends were trimmed by 0 bases and 8 bases, with 16 bases remaining between them. The CDR3 totals 16 residues. Stated treatment: preoperative locoregional IRX-2 cytokine immunotherapy. This receptor was identified in a human donor with breast cancer. This sample comprised tumor tissue, obtained after IRX-2 immunotherapy. The genes are TRBV12-5 and TRBJ1-4, with a possible D match to TRBD1 (6 bases). The CDR3 here is CASGLVLSGAGEKLFF. The DNA of the CDR3 is TGTGCTAGTGGTTTGGTACTATCAGGGGCGGGSGAAAAACTGTTTTTT.